This TCR beta chain was sequenced during a study of cytomegalovirus exposure and HLA in healthy donors. Overall study context: The 90 to 150 validation repertoires and the 650 to 850 first-cohort repertoires shared a platform, a later analysis reported.

Trimming cost V 2 bases and J 5 bases, with 27 bases left between them. The CDR3 runs to 19 residues. Per the germline V gene, CDR1 is MNHNS and CDR2 is SASEGT. The donors were in the approximately 110-subject validation cohort; that cohort was separate from the approximately 700-subject first cohort. TCRdb's copy holds only in-frame clones and misses some; the assay was immunoSEQ multiplex PCR. The sample shows 200,000 to 250,000 clones, 80% to 90% of them seen only once. For this clone: Its antigen is still unknown.

General study results and limits: The classifier reportedly diagnosed cytomegalovirus status with high specificity and sensitivity. Researchers catalogued about 150 TCR beta chains as cytomegalovirus-associated.

The sequence was collected from a young woman in good health and CMV-seronegative. The V and J genes are TRBV6-1 and TRBJ2-5, with D maybe TRBD1 (6 bases). Specimen: PBMCs. DNA for the CDR3: TGTGCCAGCAGTGAACCAAAGCTTACAGGGCCCGCTTTGGACGAGACCCAGTACTTC. Its translation is CASSEPKLTGPALDETQYF.